The entry below describes one TCR beta chain. Antigen unknown. The source of the sample is a study of a mutant IDH1 vaccine in newly diagnosed glioma. Study-wide context: Former treatment meant radiotherapy, temozolomide, or both; the majority had gotten both.

The germline CDR1 and CDR2 sequences are MNHEY and SVGAGI. V was pared by 2 bases and J by 6 bases, with 13 bases between. CDR3 length: 14 amino acids. The time point is: week 5, during vaccination. Each dose of the vaccine consisted of 300 ug of mutant IDH1 20-mer peptide, with topical imiquimod. Clones were read by immunoSEQ multiplex PCR, and TCRdb kept only the in-frame ones, dropping some. The repertoire holds about 36,000 clones, with about four fifths as singletons. The clonotype comes from a man in his forties or fifties with glioma. V is TRBV6-5 and J is TRBJ1-2; possible D gene TRBD1, 6 bases. The sequenced sample was PBMCs, obtained from a glioma patient whose treatment included an IDH1 peptide vaccine. The CDR3 loop is CASSYMDSRDGYTF. As DNA, the CDR3 is TGTGCCAGCAGTTACATGGACAGCCGAGATGGCTACACCTTC.